This is a list of T cell receptor beta chains from one sample in a study of cytomegalovirus exposure and HLA in healthy donors. Method: immunoSEQ multiplex PCR; TCRdb's copy keeps in-frame clones and lacks some. The table includes some 140,000 clones, around three quarters detected once. The sequenced sample was PBMCs. Every receptor here comes from a man under 40 in good health. The CDR3 runs from the conserved cysteine through the conserved F or W. The D gene is left open where the match is weak. Size values are once, few and many counts, or a class for expanded clones, and some rows have none.

TRBJ1-5 . TRBV6-1 . TGTGCCAGCCTCGGGAAATTGGGCAATCAGCCCCAGCATTTT CASLGKLGNQPQHF
TRBJ2-1 . TRBV7-2 TRBD2 TGTGCCAGCAGCCCGCCACTAGCGGGAAGGATTGAGCAGTTCTTC CASSPPLAGRIEQFF
TRBJ1-1 . TRBV7-9 TRBD1 TGTTCCAGCAGCCTACGGACAGGGACTGAAGCTTTCTTT CSSSLRTGTEAFF
TRBJ2-7 . TRBV20-1 TRBD1 TGCAGTGCTGGGACAGGGGCCGAGCAGTACTTC CSAGTGAEQYF
TRBJ2-7 . TRBV4-1 . TGCGCCAGCAGCCAAGATAGGGAGCGGGAGCAGTACTTC CASSQDREREQYF
TRBJ2-3 . TRBV5-4 TRBD2 TGTGCCAGCAGCTTGAAAGCGGGGAGGGGTGCAGATACGCAGTATTTT CASSLKAGRGADTQYF
TRBJ1-2 . TRBV20-1 . TGCAGTGCTAGAGACAGGTTTGGCTACACCTTC CSARDRFGYTF
TRBJ2-1 few TRBV4-3 . TGCGCCAGCAGCCAAGATAGGGGAACCTACTACAATGAGCAGTTCTTC CASSQDRGTYYNEQFF
TRBJ2-1 . TRBV5-5 . TGTGCCAGCAGCTTGTATTCAGGGTACAATGAGCAGTTCTTC CASSLYSGYNEQFF
TRBJ2-7 once TRBV2 . TGTGCCAGCAGCAAGGGGAGGTTCCCCTACGAGCAGTACTTC CASSKGRFPYEQYF
TRBJ1-3 . TRBV19 . TGTGCCAGTAGTTTCAGGAACTCTGGAAACACCATATATTTT CASSFRNSGNTIYF
TRBJ2-3 . TRBV9 . TGTGCCAGCAGCGGGCGTAGCCCCAGCACAGATACGCAGTATTTT CASSGRSPSTDTQYF
TRBJ1-2 few TRBV5-5 TRBD1 TGTGCCAGCAGCTTACAGGGGGAGGCCTATGGCTACACCTTC CASSLQGEAYGYTF
TRBJ1-4 . TRBV28 . TGTGCCAGCAGCAATGCGATTAAACTGTTTTTT CASSNAIKLFF
TRBJ2-7 . TRBV11-3 . TGTGCCAGCAGCTTAGCGAGGGAGCAGTACTTC CASSLAREQYF
TRBJ2-7 . TRBV29-1 TRBD2 TGCAGCGCCGGGGGGAGCTACGAGCAGTACTTC CSAGGSYEQYF
TRBJ2-3 . TRBV19 . TGTGCCAGTAGCCCGAGTTCTCTCACGGGAGATACGCAGTATTTT CASSPSSLTGDTQYF
TRBJ1-1 . TRBV28 . TGTGCCAGCCTGAGGTACACTGAAGCTTTCTTT CASLRYTEAFF
TRBJ2-4 . TRBV15 TRBD1 TGTGCCACCAGGGTGACAGGGTATAACATTCAGTACTTC CATRVTGYNIQYF
TRBJ2-1 . TRBV15 . TGTGCCACCAGCAGAGAAGGGCGGGTAGACAATGAGCAGTTCTTC CATSREGRVDNEQFF
TRBJ2-5 . TRBV7-8 . TGTGCCAGCAGCCCCCCGGCGAGTAGCGGACAAGAGACCCAGTACTTC CASSPPASSGQETQYF
TRBJ2-2 once TRBV6-5 . TGTGCCAGCAGTTACTCTTTGCGCGCGAACACCGGGGAGCTGTTTTTT CASSYSLRANTGELFF
TRBJ1-4 . TRBV28 TRBD1 TGTGCCAGCAGTGGGGGACAGACGAATGAAAAACTGTTTTTT CASSGGQTNEKLFF
TRBJ1-4 few TRBV7-9 TRBD1 TGTGCCAGCAGCCTGGGAAGGGGGCAGAGTGAAAAACTGTTTTTT CASSLGRGQSEKLFF
TRBJ1-2 once TRBV7-9 . TGTTCCAGCAGCCCCGGGGAGACCTATGGCTACACCTTC CSSSPGETYGYTF
TRBJ2-1 once TRBV18 TRBD1 TGTGCCAGCTCACCACCAACTTTGCAGGGGGCGCGGAATGAGCAGTTCTTC CASSPPTLQGARNEQFF
TRBJ2-7 . TRBV5-6 TRBD1 TGTGCCAGCAGCCTCAGGGGGCCCCCCGGGAACGAGCAGTACTTC CASSLRGPPGNEQYF
TRBJ1-2 . TRBV7-9 TRBD1 TGTGCCAGCAGCTTAGGAGCAGGGGGTTATGGCTACACCTTC CASSLGAGGYGYTF
TRBJ2-7 once TRBV7-3 TRBD2 TGTGCCAGCAGCTTATATCCTAGCGGGAGCTACGAGCAGTACTTC CASSLYPSGSYEQYF
TRBJ1-1 . TRBV5-8 . TGTGCCAGCAGCTCCGGGGTGGGGTCCACTGAAGCTTTCTTT CASSSGVGSTEAFF
TRBJ2-3 . TRBV11-2 . TGTGCCAGCAGCTTACAGACTAGCACAGATACGCAGTATTTT CASSLQTSTDTQYF
TRBJ2-7 . TRBV18 . TGTGCCAGCTCACATAGACGAGGGATCTACGAGCAGTACTTC CASSHRRGIYEQYF
TRBJ2-1 . TRBV6-1 TRBD2 TGTGCCAGCAGTGAAGGAGCGGGAGGCTTGGACGGGCAGTTCTTC CASSEGAGGLDGQFF
TRBJ2-3 . TRBV18 . TGTGCCAGCTCACCCCCTAGCACAGATACGCAGTATTTT CASSPPSTDTQYF
TRBJ2-7 . TRBV5-1 . TGCGCCAGCAGCACCAGCTACGAGCAGTACTTC CASSTSYEQYF
TRBJ2-1 . TRBV11-2 . TGTGCCAGCAGCCCGCGGGTCGGGCGGGATGAGCAGTTCTTC CASSPRVGRDEQFF
TRBJ2-3 . TRBV9 TRBD2 TGTGCCAGCAGCGGGACTAGCGGGAGTGCAGATACGCAGTATTTT CASSGTSGSADTQYF
TRBJ2-7 . TRBV20-1 . TGCAGTGCCTCGAGCTCCTACGAGCAGTACTTC CSASSSYEQYF
TRBJ2-5 . TRBV5-4 TRBD1 TGTGCCAGCAGCACAGGGACAGTTCAAGAGACCCAGTACTTC CASSTGTVQETQYF
TRBJ1-1 . TRBV4-1 TRBD1 TGCGCCAGCAGCCCAAGACAGGGCCAATTGAACACTGAAGCTTTCTTT CASSPRQGQLNTEAFF
TRBJ2-5 once TRBV7-9 . TGTGCCAGCAGCGTAATTCGGCGGAGTACCACAGAGACCCAGTACTTC CASSVIRRSTTETQYF
TRBJ2-5 . TRBV7-9 . TGTGCCAGCAGCTTACGAGTGGGCCCTATCGAAGAGACCCAGTACTTC CASSLRVGPIEETQYF
TRBJ1-1 . TRBV12-5 TRBD1 TGTGCTAGTGGTTTGATCACAACCGGGACAGGGAAATTTCAAGCTTTCTTT CASGLITTGTGKFQAFF
TRBJ2-5 . TRBV21-1 . TGTGCCAGCAGCTCCCCGGTGGTACAGGGACAGCACTTC CASSSPVVQGQHF
TRBJ1-5 few TRBV19 . TGTGCCAGTAGTAACAGGAAGAGCAATCAGCCCCAGCATTTT CASSNRKSNQPQHF
TRBJ2-1 . TRBV28 TRBD2 TGTGCCAGCAGTACCCCGGGACTAGCGGGAGCCGGGTTCTTC CASSTPGLAGAGFF
TRBJ2-7 . TRBV6-5 TRBD1 TGTGCCATCCAAATGGGACAGGGAGGGCCCGAGCAGTACTTC CAIQMGQGGPEQYF
TRBJ1-1 . TRBV7-9 . TGTTCCAGCAGCCCGGTGTCTTCTGAAGCTTTCTTT CSSSPVSSEAFF
TRBJ2-1 . TRBV10-1 TRBD2 TGCGCCAGCAGTGAGTCGGGTAGCGGGAGGTTGTTCTTC CASSESGSGRLFF
TRBJ1-2 . TRBV28 TRBD1 TGTGCCAGCAGTTTATATGGACAGGGGGCCTTTAACTATGGCTACACCTTC CASSLYGQGAFNYGYTF